This T cell receptor beta chain is from a study of shared clonotypes between healthy human individuals. Overall study findings and caveats: Around 4.7% of naive CD4 clonotypes were shared across several donors. Unshared clonotypes carried lower generation probabilities than those common to all four donors.

Measured with immunoSEQ multiplex PCR; TCRdb has only the in-frame clones, and not every one. The sample lists around 2.5 million clones, more than 85% occurring once. The CDR3 consists of 18 residues. Germline CDR1 is SGHTA and CDR2 is FQGNSA. J lost 4 bases, V lost 5 bases, and 7 bases had no gene match. Every donor was a Caucasian adult from Nashville, Tennessee. To note about this clone: What it binds is unknown.

Sequenced: naive CD4+ T cells from PBMCs. Subset in this sample: CD45RA+ positively selected. J is TRBJ2-2 and V is TRBV7-2, with 16 bases fitting TRBD2. The receptor comes from a man in his late teens or twenties in good health. Some clones in this sample may be carry-over from other donors' samples. The CDR3, as DNA: TGTGCCAGCAGCAAAGCAGGGACTAGCGGGAGGGCCACCGGGGAGCTGTTTTTT. As protein: CASSKAGTSGRATGELFF. Complete variable domain (other parts from reference TRBV7-2 and TRBJ2-2): GAGVSQSPSNKVTEKGKDVELRCDPISGHTALYWYRQSLGQGLEFLIYFQGNSAPDKSGLPSDRFSAERTGGSVSTLTIQRTQQEDSAVYLCASSKAGTSGRATGELFFGEGSRLTVL.